A selection of T cell receptor beta chains follows, all from one sample in a study of blood T cell repertoires in COVID-19. The protocol was immunoSEQ multiplex PCR, while the TCRdb copy is restricted to in-frame clones and leaves out a portion. The repertoire holds over 200,000 clones, with approximately 91% as singletons. Source material: peripheral blood. Receptor source: a man aged 55 to 70 who had recovered from COVID-19. Both conserved end residues are part of each CDR3. The D gene is left open where the match is weak. Only some rows state a clone size, as once, few, many or a class for expanded clones.

j_gene	abundance	d_gene	v_gene	CDR3aa	CDR3nt
TRBJ2-2	NA	NA	TRBV29-1	CSVDIQGLGTGELFF	TGCAGCGTTGACATACAGGGTTTGGGCACCGGGGAGCTGTTTTTT
TRBJ2-5	once	TRBD1	TRBV19	CASRTQGIETQYF	TGTGCCAGTAGGACACAGGGGATAGAGACCCAGTACTTC
TRBJ2-2	once	NA	TRBV14	CASSREGELFF	TGTGCCAGCAGCCGGGAGGGGGAGCTGTTTTTT
TRBJ1-1	NA	TRBD1	TRBV10-3	CAISRDRATTGEAFF	TGTGCCATCAGCCGCGACAGGGCCACAACAGGGGAAGCTTTCTTT
TRBJ2-5	NA	NA	TRBV5-1	CASSLATGDQETQYF	TGCGCCAGCAGCTTGGCCACGGGGGACCAAGAGACCCAGTACTTC
TRBJ1-4	NA	TRBD1	TRBV2	CASRGQGVEKLFF	TGTGCCAGCAGAGGACAGGGCGTTGAAAAACTGTTTTTT
TRBJ1-1	once	TRBD1	TRBV12-5	CASGLTGGLTEAFF	TGTGCTAGTGGACTGACAGGGGGCTTGACTGAAGCTTTCTTT
TRBJ2-1	NA	TRBD2	TRBV7-6	CASSLTSGGLRGQFF	TGTGCCAGCAGCCTGACTAGCGGGGGGTTAAGAGGGCAGTTCTTC
TRBJ2-5	NA	TRBD2	TRBV5-1	CASSREGLQETQYF	TGCGCCAGCAGCCGGGAGGGCCTCCAAGAGACCCAGTACTTC
TRBJ2-6	NA	TRBD1	TRBV19	CASRDRGHSGANVLTF	TGTGCCTCTCGGGACAGGGGGCACTCTGGGGCCAACGTCCTGACTTTC
TRBJ1-2	NA	TRBD1	TRBV5-4	CASSLRQGTTYGYTF	TGTGCCAGCAGCTTACGACAGGGAACAACCTATGGCTACACCTTC
TRBJ1-2	few	TRBD1	TRBV27	CASSLEGQGWGGYTF	TGTGCCAGCAGTTTAGAGGGACAGGGTTGGGGTGGCTACACCTTC
TRBJ2-1	NA	NA	TRBV5-1	CASSLQELISYNEQFF	TGCGCCAGCAGCTTGCAAGAACTCATATCCTACAATGAGCAGTTCTTC
TRBJ2-2	few	NA	TRBV27	CASTKAGAANTGELFF	TGTGCCAGCACAAAGGCGGGGGCCGCGAACACCGGGGAGCTGTTTTTT
TRBJ1-2	many	TRBD1	TRBV3-1/TRBV3-2	CASSLRDRDLSYTF	TGTGCCAGCAGCCTCCGGGACAGAGATCTTAGCTACACCTTC
TRBJ2-7	NA	NA	TRBV7-2	CASSFEGLYEQYF	TGTGCCAGCAGCTTTGAGGGCCTCTACGAGCAGTACTTC
TRBJ1-2	NA	TRBD1	TRBV9	CASSVAGGGYGYTF	TGTGCCAGCAGCGTAGCTGGAGGGGGCTACGGCTACACCTTC
TRBJ1-5	NA	NA	TRBV4-2	CASSQVKGAGNQPQHF	TGTGCCAGCAGCCAAGTAAAAGGGGCGGGCAATCAGCCCCAGCATTTT
TRBJ1-2	NA	TRBD1	TRBV11-2	CASSLAGTGQLRSSYTF	TGTGCCAGCAGCTTAGCCGGGACAGGGCAACTACGGAGCAGCTACACCTTC
TRBJ1-2	NA	TRBD1	TRBV29-1	CSVVGDRGNYGYTF	TGCAGCGTTGTTGGGGACAGGGGAAACTATGGCTACACCTTC
TRBJ2-5	NA	NA	TRBV28	CASSTSGLVRETQYF	NA
TRBJ2-5	NA	TRBD1	TRBV5-1	CASSGTGTEGTQYF	TGCGCCAGCAGCGGGACCGGGACAGAGGGGACCCAGTACTTC
TRBJ1-6	NA	NA	TRBV18	CASSSDTVSVNSPLHF	TGTGCCAGCTCATCGGACACCGTCTCAGTTAATTCACCCCTCCACTTT
TRBJ1-6	NA	NA	TRBV5-6	CASSFDQGLTPLHF	TGTGCCAGCAGCTTTGACCAGGGGCTTACACCCCTCCACTTT
TRBJ1-4	NA	NA	TRBV7-9	CASSDRARGEKLFF	TGTGCCAGCAGCGACCGGGCCCGGGGTGAAAAACTGTTTTTT
TRBJ2-2	once	NA	TRBV7-2	CASSLSLGELFF	TGTGCCAGCAGCTTGAGTCTCGGGGAGCTGTTTTTT